The 19 T cell receptor beta chains listed next were all sequenced from one sample in a study of patients and donors after allogeneic stem cell transplantation. Using its own MiXCR run on the RT-PCR reads, TCRdb lists one record per CDR3 protein. The sample holds about 74,000 distinct CDR3 sequences, approximately 25% seen once. The sample consisted of blood, either unsorted or a sorted T cell fraction (not recorded which). These receptors all stem from a human donor who was either an allogeneic HSCT recipient or a stem cell or donor lymphocyte infusion donor (not recorded which). It is not recorded whose cells these are; they may come from a transplant donor.

This clonotype appeared a few times. V usage is TRBV6-5 and J usage is TRBJ2-2; the D gene is possibly TRBD1 (5 bases). The CDR3 has 14 amino acids. Germline V gives CDR1 MNHEY, CDR2 SVGAGI. Trimming cost V 7 bases and J 0 bases, with 9 bases left between them. Here the CDR3 reads CASTRGPNTGELFF. The CDR3 nucleotides are TGTGCCAGCACTAGGGGCCCGAACACCGGGGAGCTGTTTTTT.

This clonotype was recorded once. Its ends do not fully match the called genes, so a read error is possible. The chain has TRBV28 and TRBJ1-6; weak D call: TRBD1 (6 bases). The CDR3 spans 16 residues. CDR1 and CDR2 from the germline V gene are MDHEN and SYDVKM. The CDR3 DNA is TGTACCAGCAGGTCAACAGGGAGCTCCTATAATTCACCCCTCCACTTT. This sequence encodes CTSRSTGSSYNSPLHF.

The V gene is TRBV29-1, the J gene TRBJ1-1; D is unresolved. CDR1 is SQVTM and CDR2 is ANQGSEA in the germline V gene. The CDR3 has 13 residues. Trimming removed 4 bases at V and 0 bases at J, with 9 bases between. CDR3 sequence: CSVVRTVNTEAFF. CDR3 nucleotide sequence: TGCAGCGTTGTTCGGACGGTGAACACTGAAGCTTTCTTT.

The V call is TRBV5-1, the J call TRBJ2-7; TRBD1 matches 8 bases. The V gene end was trimmed by 4 bases and the J gene end by 1 base; junction bases not matched to a gene: 10. CDR3 length equals 16 residues. CDR1 is SGHRS, CDR2 YFSETQ, per germline. In DNA form, the CDR3 reads TGCGCCAGCAGCCCACCCGGCAGGGGGCTGTCCTACGAGCAGTACTTC. Protein: CASSPPGRGLSYEQYF.

V and J are TRBV5-1 and TRBJ2-2, with D unresolved. The CDR3 spans 12 residues. With 2 bases removed from V and 6 bases from J, the gap between germline ends came to 5 bases. Per germline, CDR1 SGHRS and CDR2 YFSETQ. The chain's CDR3 is CASSLAPGELFF. CDR3 in DNA: TGCGCCAGCAGCTTAGCACCCGGGGAGCTGTTTTTT.

The rearrangement uses TRBV14 and TRBJ2-7, with D possibly matching TRBD1 (5 bases). In germline, CDR1 is SGHDN, CDR2 FVKESK. The CDR3 sequence is 13 residues long. V was pared by 4 bases and J by 7 bases, with 14 bases between. The CDR3 DNA follows: TGTGCCAGCAGCCCCCTTCCAGGGAATGAGCAGTACTTC. This sequence encodes CASSPLPGNEQYF. The variable domain in full, completed from reference TRBV14 and TRBJ2-7, reads EAGVTQFPSHSVIEKGQTVTLRCDPISGHDNLYWYRRVMGKEIKFLLHFVKESKQDESGMPNNRFLAERTGGTYSTLKVQPAELEDSGVYFCASSPLPGNEQYFGPGTRLTVT.

This clonotype was seen many times. This chain uses TRBV7-9 with TRBJ1-1, with D hard to call. Germline CDR1 and CDR2: SEHNR and FQNEAQ (reference sequence). Trimming pared 4 bases from V and 5 bases from J, leaving 17 bases between. This CDR3 spans 15 amino acids. The CDR3 is CASSSPQTWTTEAFF. The CDR3 region has the DNA TGTGCCAGCAGCTCCCCCCAGACTTGGACGACTGAAGCTTTCTTT.

This clonotype was counted many times. The chain employs TRBV29-1 and TRBJ1-5; tentatively, D is TRBD1 (6 bases). CDR1 is SQVTM and CDR2 is ANQGSEA in the germline V gene. The CDR3 consists of 14 residues. The ends were cut back, 5 bases at V and 3 bases at J, with 14 bases in the middle. The CDR3: CSVRDQGTNQPQHF. CDR3 bases: TGCAGCGTTCGGGACCAGGGGACCAATCAGCCCCAGCATTTT.

This clonotype has ten or more counts. The CDR3 coding sequence is TGTGCCAGCAGCTTTTCCATGAACACTGAAGCTTTCTTT. It codes for CASSFSMNTEAFF. V gene TRBV7-9 combines with J gene TRBJ1-1; D unclear. The germline V and J ends were trimmed by 3 bases and 0 bases, with 5 bases remaining between them. CDR1 is SEHNR, CDR2 FQNEAQ, per germline (reference sequence). The CDR3 runs to 13 residues.

V is TRBV20-1 and J is TRBJ1-5, with D perhaps matching TRBD1 (6 bases). Trimming shortened V by 6 bases and J by 4 bases, and 16 bases separated the two germline ends. Germline loops: CDR1 DFQATT, CDR2 SNEGSKA (reference sequence). This CDR3 has 14 amino acids. In DNA, the CDR3 is TGCAGTGCAAAGGTGGGACACCTAAATCAGCCCCAGCATTTT. Protein: CSAKVGHLNQPQHF.

This chain joins TRBV12-3 or TRBV12-4 and TRBJ1-2; 8 bases agree with TRBD1. With V trimmed by 5 bases and J by 4 bases, 12 bases remained unmatched. This CDR3 region has 16 residues. The CDR3 reads CASSPRTGMGAYGYTF. CDR3 DNA: TGTGCCAGCAGTCCCAGGACAGGGATGGGTGCCTATGGCTACACCTTC.

This clonotype turned up a few times. This chain connects TRBV7-3 to TRBJ2-5; 7 bases align to TRBD2. The V gene end was trimmed by 2 bases and the J gene end by 4 bases; junction bases not matched to a gene: 10. The CDR3 runs 16 residues. Per germline, CDR1 SGHTA and CDR2 FQGTGA. CDR3 sequence: CASSLEGWRETETQYF. CDR3 nucleotide sequence: TGTGCCAGCAGCTTAGAGGGCTGGCGGGAGACAGAGACCCAGTACTTC.

Only a few counts were recorded for this clonotype. The chain recombines TRBV4-1 with TRBJ1-4; D perhaps matches TRBD1 (6 bases). Germline CDR1 is MGHRA and CDR2 is YSYEKL. The CDR3 contains 17 residues. Trimming removed 1 base at V and 5 bases at J, with 17 bases between. For the CDR3, the DNA is TGCGCCAGCAGCCAAGGTCCCCGGACAGCTCGGAATGAAAAACTGTTTTTT. Its translation is CASSQGPRTARNEKLFF.

This chain connects TRBV6-2 or TRBV6-3 to TRBJ2-3; the D is unclear. CDR3 length: 13 residues. Trimming left V 8 bases short and J 3 bases short, with 12 bases between. CDR1 is MNHEY, CDR2 SVGEGT, per germline. CDR3 loop: CASGGVWTDTQYF. The CDR3 DNA sequence: TGTGCCAGCGGTGGGGTTTGGACAGATACGCAGTATTTT.

This clonotype was observed a handful of times. Here the CDR3 DNA reads TGCAGCGTTGAAGGGTTGGGAGGCACAGATACGCAGTATTTT. Its protein is CSVEGLGGTDTQYF. V is TRBV29-1 and J is TRBJ2-3, with D tentatively TRBD2 (5 bases). CDR1 and CDR2 (germline): SQVTM, ANQGSEA. Trimming removed 1 base from V and 1 base from J, with 9 bases in between. CDR3 length: 14 residues.

In its sample, this clonotype was seen once. This chain joins TRBV5-1 and TRBJ2-1, with 11 bases lining up with TRBD2. J gave up 6 bases and V 5 bases, and 7 bases lay outside the gene matches. CDR3 size: 15 residues. Germline loops: CDR1 SGHRS, CDR2 YFSETQ. The CDR3 spells CASRELAGVGNEQFF. CDR3 coding DNA: TGCGCCAGCAGAGAACTAGCGGGAGTAGGCAATGAGCAGTTCTTC.

This clonotype occurred a few times. The chain recombines TRBV11-2 with TRBJ2-3, with D maybe TRBD2 (5 bases). Deletions cut 5 bases from V and 0 bases from J, with 12 bases between. Germline assignment: CDR1 SGHAT and CDR2 FQNNGV. CDR3 size: 15 residues. The CDR3 nucleotides are TGTGCCAGCAGCCCGGACTGGAAAAGCACAGATACGCAGTATTTT. This translates into CASSPDWKSTDTQYF.

V usage is TRBV5-1 and J usage is TRBJ1-2; no firm D call. Trimming left V 1 base short and J 4 bases short, with 11 bases between. CDR3 length: 14 amino acids. The V gene's germline CDR1 is SGHRS and CDR2 YFSETQ. CDR3 in DNA: TGCGCCAGCAGCTTGCTTGGGGAAGGCTATGGCTACACCTTC. Protein product: CASSLLGEGYGYTF.

This clonotype came up many times. The gene calls are TRBV2 and TRBJ1-5; tentative D call: TRBD1 (6 bases). V lost 9 bases, J lost 0 bases, and 12 bases lay in between. The germline CDR1 and CDR2 sequences are SNHLY and FYNNEI. CDR3 length equals 14 residues. The CDR3 here is CASKGTNSNQPQHF. CDR3 nucleotides: TGTGCCAGTAAGGGGACAAATAGCAATCAGCCCCAGCATTTT.